These 23 T cell receptor beta chains were sequenced from one sample in a study of T cells in Graves' hyperthyroidism and ophthalmopathy. Authors of the study amplified TCR beta CDR3 regions from RNA transcripts. HTBI primers drove first-round RT-PCR of the TCR CDR3. TCRdb reprocessed the multiplex PCR reads via MiXCR and lists one record per CDR3 protein. The repertoire includes roughly 750,000 distinct CDR3 sequences, 16% of them detected once, and approximately 8.4% sits in the top ten. Material: blood. These TCRs come from a young man with Graves' hyperthyroidism.

This clonotype was detected a few times. This chain links TRBV20-1 with TRBJ2-1; weak D call: TRBD1 (6 bases). Germline CDR1 and CDR2: DFQATT and SNEGSKA (reference sequence). The CDR3 totals 12 residues. Trimming removed 3 bases at V and 8 bases at J, with 11 bases between. The CDR3 region is CSASYRVDEQFF. The CDR3 DNA sequence: TGCAGTGCTAGCTACAGGGTCGATGAGCAGTTCTTC.

This clonotype was counted only a few times. The junction and the germline gene differ at one end; a read error may be behind it. The CDR3 sequence is CARSATSGRLDEQFF. The CDR3 DNA reads TGTGCCAGAAGCGCAACTAGCGGGAGATTGGATGAGCAGTTCTTC. The chain employs TRBV9 and TRBJ2-1; 11 bases fit TRBD2. Germline V gene sequence: CDR1 SGDLS, CDR2 YYNGEE. The CDR3 contains 15 residues. The full variable domain, with the rest looked up from reference TRBV9 and TRBJ2-1, is DSGVTQTPKHLITATGQRVTLRCSPRSGDLSVYWYQQSLDQGLQFLIQYYNGEERAKGNILERFSAQQFPDLHSELNLSSLELGDSALYFCARSATSGRLDEQFFGPGTRLTVL.

Details on this clonotype: This may arise from a read error, as a much more abundant clone is one base away. This sequence joins TRBV7-2 and TRBJ2-2; possible D gene TRBD2, 6 bases. This CDR3 spans 15 amino acids. Germline assignment: CDR1 SGHTA and CDR2 FQGNSA. Here the CDR3 reads CASSGYGSGTGEPFF. The CDR3, as DNA: TGTGCCAGCAGCGGTTACGGGAGTGGGACCGGGGAGCCGTTTTTT.

The rearrangement uses TRBV10-3 and TRBJ1-2; 7 bases match TRBD1. This CDR3 has 13 amino acids. V was clipped by 2 bases and J by 6 bases; unmatched bases: 3. The germline CDR1 and CDR2 sequences are ENHRY and SYGVKD. The CDR3 region is CAISERGQHGYTF. As DNA, the CDR3 is TGTGCCATCAGTGAGCGGGGACAGCATGGCTACACCTTC.

V and J are TRBV20-1 and TRBJ2-7; no reliable D call. The CDR3 covers 12 residues. V shed 0 bases and J shed 9 bases, with 12 bases lying between them. From germline, CDR1 is DFQATT and CDR2 SNEGSKA (reference sequence). In DNA form, the CDR3 reads TGCAGTGCTAGAGAGGTAGAAGTGGCGCAGTACTTC. It yields the protein CSAREVEVAQYF.

This clonotype was counted between two and nine times. The chain is built from TRBV5-1 and TRBJ2-3, with D perhaps TRBD1 (6 bases). The V end lost 4 bases, the J end lost 5 bases, and 11 bases lay between the germline ends. The CDR3 has 13 amino acids. Germline lookup yields CDR1 SGHRS and CDR2 YFSETQ. CDR3 bases: TGCGCCAGCAGCCTACCGGGACAAGATACGCAGTATTTT. Protein product: CASSLPGQDTQYF. The full variable domain, in which reference TRBV5-1 and TRBJ2-3 provide the parts outside the CDR3, is KAGVTQTPRYLIKTRGQQVTLSCSPISGHRSVSWYQQTPGQGLQFLFEYFSETQRNKGNFPGRFSGRQFSNSRSEMNVSTLELGDSALYLCASSLPGQDTQYFGPGTRLTVL.

Many counts were recorded for this clonotype. This chain joins TRBV2 and TRBJ2-5; no clear D gene. The germline gives CDR1 SNHLY, CDR2 FYNNEI. CDR3 length: 13 amino acids. V lost 5 bases, J lost 4 bases, and 11 bases lay in between. The CDR3 sequence: CASSLFSGETQYF. The CDR3 nucleotides read TGTGCCAGCAGTTTATTTAGTGGAGAGACCCAGTACTTC.

This clonotype was detected ten times or more. This rearrangement joins TRBV4-2 to TRBJ1-4, with TRBD1 matching 9 bases. J gave up 7 bases and V 0 bases, and 6 bases lay outside the gene matches. The V gene's germline CDR1 is LGHNA and CDR2 YNFKEQ. There are 16 residues in the CDR3. The CDR3 DNA reads as TGTGCCAGCAGCCAAGATCCGACAGGGGGAGGTGAAAAACTGTTTTTT. Translating gives CASSQDPTGGGEKLFF.

This clonotype was detected many times. The rearrangement uses TRBV20-1 and TRBJ2-5; D remains ambiguous. The CDR3 totals 15 residues. V was clipped by 4 bases and J by 4 bases, with 19 bases between them. Germline V lookup: CDR1 DFQATT, CDR2 SNEGSKA (reference sequence). CDR3 nucleotides: TGCAGTGCTACGCGGTTTGGGTCAGAAAGAGAGACCCAGTACTTC. Translation: CSATRFGSERETQYF.

The rearrangement joins TRBV7-3 to TRBJ1-4, with a tentative D call TRBD1 (5 bases). V gave up 1 base and J gave up 7 bases, with 7 bases separating them. The CDR3 is 13 residues long. CDR1 is SGHTA and CDR2 is FQGTGA in the germline V gene. For the CDR3, the DNA is TGTGCCAGCAGCTTAATGGGGCCTGAAAAACTGTTTTTT. It encodes CASSLMGPEKLFF.

This clonotype was seen more than once but under ten times. The genes are TRBV5-1 and TRBJ2-6, with no clear D. The CDR3 is 15 amino acids. Trimming stripped 5 bases from V and 4 bases from J, with 13 bases between. The germline gives CDR1 SGHRS, CDR2 YFSETQ. The CDR3 nucleotides read TGCGCCAGCAGTCGCCTGGTGGGGGGGGCCAACGTCCTGACTTTC. Its translation: CASSRLVGGANVLTF.

This clonotype showed up many times. J is TRBJ2-3 and V is TRBV11-2, with D unclear. V gave up 5 bases and J gave up 4 bases, with 13 bases separating them. The CDR3 is made up of 14 amino acids. The germline CDR1 and CDR2 sequences are SGHAT and FQNNGV. In nucleotides, the CDR3 is TGTGCCAGCAGCCTCTCTGTACCCCCAGATACGCAGTATTTT. Translation: CASSLSVPPDTQYF. Variable domain in full (rest from reference TRBV11-2 and TRBJ2-3): EAGVAQSPRYKIIEKRQSVAFWCNPISGHATLYWYQQILGQGPKLLIQFQNNGVVDDSQLPKDRFSAERLKGVDSTLKIQPAKLEDSAVYLCASSLSVPPDTQYFGPGTRLTVL.

This clonotype has ten or more counts. V usage is TRBV18 and J usage is TRBJ1-3, with TRBD1 as a possible D gene (5 bases). Germline V gene data show CDR1 as KGHSH and CDR2 as LQKENI. The length of the CDR3 is 15 residues. Trimming removed 3 bases at V and 0 bases at J, with 9 bases between. CDR3 residues: CASSPTVLSGNTIYF. The CDR3 DNA follows: TGTGCCAGCTCACCGACAGTTCTCTCTGGAAACACCATATATTTT. Drawing the rest from reference TRBV18 and TRBJ1-3, the complete variable domain is NAGVMQNPRHLVRRRGQEARLRCSPMKGHSHVYWYRQLPEEGLKFMVYLQKENIIDESGMPKERFSAEFPKEGPSILRIQQVVRGDSAAYFCASSPTVLSGNTIYFGEGSWLTVV.

Concerning this clonotype itself: Since a much larger clone is just one base distant, this may be a read error. This rearrangement joins TRBV30 to TRBJ1-2; D is perhaps TRBD1 (6 bases). The germline V and J ends were trimmed by 2 bases and 4 bases, with 11 bases remaining between them. Germline V gene data show CDR1 as GTSNPN and CDR2 as SVGIG (reference sequence). The CDR3 spans 13 residues. Here the CDR3 DNA reads TGTGCCTGGAGTCCAGGGGTCGCCTATGGCTACACCTTC. Translated: CAWSPGVAYGYTF.

Ten or more counts support this clonotype. The chain uses TRBV13 and TRBJ2-2, with 14 bases identical to TRBD2. J lost 3 bases, V lost 5 bases, and 8 bases had no gene match. The germline V gene encodes CDR1 PRHDT and CDR2 FYEKMQ (reference sequence). This CDR3 is built from 18 residues. CDR3 sequence (DNA): TGTGCCAGCAGCCCCGGGACTAGCGGGAGTAAGGACACCGGGGAGCTGTTTTTT. This encodes CASSPGTSGSKDTGELFF.

This clonotype was observed many times. V usage is TRBV2 and J usage is TRBJ2-7; TRBD2 agrees at 9 bases. In germline, CDR1 is SNHLY, CDR2 FYNNEI. This CDR3 spans 15 amino acids. The J segment lost 3 bases and the V segment lost 6 bases, leaving 9 bases of the junction unmatched. The CDR3: CASRSRSSGNYEQYF. CDR3 coding DNA: TGTGCCAGCAGATCCCGCTCTAGCGGGAACTACGAGCAGTACTTC.

This clonotype was counted many times. The gene calls are TRBV19 and TRBJ1-1; 12 nucleotides line up with TRBD1. CDR1 is LNHDA, CDR2 SQIVND, per germline (reference sequence). Losses at the gene ends were 8 bases for V and 0 bases for J; bases not matched to a gene: 4. The CDR3 is 15 residues long. The CDR3 sequence is CASRRDRGLNTEAFF. The CDR3 nucleotides read TGTGCCAGTCGCAGGGACAGGGGGCTGAACACTGAAGCTTTCTTT.

The chain is built from TRBV5-8 and TRBJ2-4, with TRBD1 matching 9 bases. CDR1 is SGHTS and CDR2 is YDEGEE in the germline V gene. Trimming cost V 1 base and J 6 bases; bases outside gene matches: 8. There are 16 residues in the CDR3. CDR3 sequence (DNA): TGTGCCAGCAGCTTGTCCGACAGGGGGACCTTAAACATTCAGTACTTC. It is translated as CASSLSDRGTLNIQYF.

This chain connects TRBV28 to TRBJ2-1, with TRBD2 identical over 8 bases. Germline CDR1 reads MDHEN; CDR2 reads SYDVKM. The ends lost 2 bases at V and 5 bases at J; junction bases unmatched: 14. There are 18 residues in the CDR3. CDR3 bases: TGTGCCAGCAGTTTACCTGAGGGGGACCAGCGGGGGAACAATGAGCAGTTCTTC. Translated, it gives CASSLPEGDQRGNNEQFF. The complete variable domain, with remaining parts taken from reference TRBV28 and TRBJ2-1, reads DVKVTQSSRYLVKRTGEKVFLECVQDMDHENMFWYRQDPGLGLRLIYFSYDVKMKEKGDIPEGYSVSREKKERFSLILESASTNQTSMYLCASSLPEGDQRGNNEQFFGPGTRLTVL.

This clonotype was seen at least ten times. The gene calls are TRBV12-3 or TRBV12-4 and TRBJ2-1, with 10 bases identical to TRBD1. V lost 6 bases to trimming and J lost 4 bases; unmatched junction nucleotides: 6. The CDR3 covers 15 residues. DNA of the CDR3: TGTGCCAGCAGGCACGACAGGGGGCCGTACAATGAGCAGTTCTTC. Its translation is CASRHDRGPYNEQFF.

The sample holds many counts of this clonotype. The rearrangement uses TRBV28 and TRBJ1-1; D is undetermined. V was trimmed by 10 bases and J by 7 bases, leaving 16 bases between them. Germline values: CDR1 MDHEN, CDR2 SYDVKM. The CDR3 runs 12 residues. The CDR3 spells CATSWASIEAFF. The CDR3 DNA follows: TGTGCCACCTCATGGGCGAGTATTGAAGCTTTCTTT.

This clonotype appeared a few times. The rearrangement joins TRBV7-3 to TRBJ2-3; unclear D gene. The CDR3 contains 13 residues. Trimming left V 5 bases short and J 5 bases short, with 11 bases between. Germline values: CDR1 SGHTA, CDR2 FQGTGA. In nucleotides, the CDR3 is TGTGCCAGCAGCCCCGGGCCCCAAGATACGCAGTATTTT. Protein sequence: CASSPGPQDTQYF.

The genes are TRBV29-1 and TRBJ2-4; D may be TRBD1 or TRBD2 (5 bases each). V lost 7 bases and J 8 bases, leaving 24 bases between the germline ends. The CDR3 runs 15 residues. Germline V gene data show CDR1 as SQVTM and CDR2 as ANQGSEA. In nucleotides, the CDR3 is TGCAGCGCGGTCATAGTGACGGGGACGCTGGACATTCAGTACTTC. Its translation: CSAVIVTGTLDIQYF.